The rows below give T cell receptor beta chains drawn from one sample of a study of tumor-infiltrating lymphocytes in primary liver carcinoma. TCRdb fed the multiplex PCR reads into MiXCR, producing one record per CDR3 protein. The table has some 43,000 distinct CDR3 sequences, less than 75% seen once; the top ten hold approximately 31%. The sample was liver tumor tissue from sampling region 5. The origin of the receptors is a middle-aged man with primary liver carcinoma and hepatitis B virus infection. The CDR3 runs from the conserved cysteine through the conserved F or W. The D gene is left open where the match is weak. Not every row has a clone size; where given, it reads once, few, many or a size class.

V	J	size	D	CDR3	DNA
TRBV12-3/TRBV12-4	TRBJ2-1	many	TRBD2	CASTQREGHNEQFF	TGTGCCAGCACCCAGCGGGAGGGCCACAATGAGCAGTTCTTC
TRBV11-2	TRBJ1-6	.	.	CASSLGVSGEGSPHHF	TGTGCCAGCAGCTTAGGAGTCTCTGGGGAAGGTTCACCCCACCACTTT
TRBV12-3/TRBV12-4	TRBJ1-5	.	.	CASNLGGVDQSQDF	TGTGCCAGCAACCTGGGAGGGGTCGATCAGTCCCAGGATTTT
TRBV2	TRBJ2-3	.	TRBD2	CGSSGTSGRGGTDTQYF	TGTGGCAGCAGCGGGACTAGCGGGAGAGGGGGCACAGATACGCAGTATTTT
TRBV6-5	TRBJ1-5	once	.	CASNRTRGAQPQHF	TGTGCTAGCAATAGGACAAGGGGGGCTCAGCCCCAGCATTTT
TRBV29-1	TRBJ2-5	many	.	CSVDTGDGETQYF	TGCAGCGTTGACACGGGGGATGGAGAGACCCAGTACTTC
TRBV6-5	TRBJ1-3	.	.	CANRDDRYSGDTVYF	TGTGCCAACAGAGACGACCGTTACTCTGGAGACACCGTATATTTT
TRBV20-1	TRBJ2-1	.	TRBD2	CSASTSGNYNEQFF	TGCAGTGCTTCGACTAGCGGGAATTACAATGAGCAGTTCTTC
TRBV29-1	TRBJ2-7	.	.	CSVRADCYEQYF	TGCAGTGTCCGGGCTGATTGCTACGAGCAGTACTTC
TRBV24-1	TRBJ1-1	.	.	CAASDATLGGTEAFF	TGTGCCGCCAGTGATGCAACGCTAGGGGGAACTGAAGCTTTCTTT
TRBV5-4	TRBJ2-3	.	.	CANSLRREFDTQYF	TGTGCCAACAGCTTGAGACGGGAGTTCGATACGCAGTATTTT
TRBV20-1	TRBJ1-5	.	.	CSASTAGANTDTQHF	TGCAGTGCCAGCACCGCGGGGGCAAACACAGATACGCAGCATTTT
TRBV29-1	TRBJ2-7	.	.	CCATVAVGIYEQYF	TGCTGCGCTACTGTGGCCGTGGGGATATACGAGCAGTACTTC
TRBV29-1	TRBJ1-1	.	TRBD1	CSVARDRVTARNTEAFF	TGCAGCGTGGCCAGGGACAGGGTTACGGCAAGGAACACTGAAGCTTTCTTT
TRBV18	TRBJ1-1	few	.	CASSPRGGDTEAFF	TGTGCCAGCTCACCTAGGGGGGGAGACACTGAAGCTTTCTTT
TRBV13	TRBJ2-3	.	.	CASSLSSWGPDTEYF	TGTGCCAGCAGCTTAAGCAGCTGGGGGCCAGATACGGAGTATTTC
TRBV5-6	TRBJ2-1	.	.	CASSSQDSPSSYNDQFF	TGTGCCAGCAGCTCACAGGACAGCCCCAGCTCCTACAATGATCAGTTCTTC
TRBV10-3	TRBJ1-5	.	.	CAISVDSYQPGHF	TGTGCCATCAGTGTGGACAGCTATCAGCCCGGGCATTTT
TRBV29-1	TRBJ2-7	.	.	CSAGAGIGDDEQYF	TGCAGCGCTGGAGCCGGGATAGGGGACGACGAGCAGTACTTC
TRBV11-3	TRBJ2-7	.	TRBD1	CVSSIEAGGGYEQYF	TGTGTCAGCAGCATAGAGGCAGGGGGCGGCTACGAACAGTACTTC
TRBV20-1	TRBJ2-3	.	TRBD2	CSARLAGAGDTQYF	TGCAGTGCTAGACTAGCGGGAGCGGGAGATACGCAGTATTTT
TRBV11-3	TRBJ1-1	.	TRBD1	CASSLAGGTETFF	TGTGCCAGTAGTTTAGCAGGGGGGACTGAAACTTTCTTT
TRBV29-1	TRBJ2-3	many	.	CSVDGGRDTQYF	TGCAGCGTAGACGGGGGTAGGGATACGCAGTATTTT
TRBV4-1	TRBJ1-6	.	.	CASSQDLPGGSTSPVHF	TGCGCCAGCAGCCAAGATCTTCCCGGGGGATCAACTTCACCCGTCCATTTT
TRBV25-1	TRBJ1-1	many	.	CASSSRTGPTEAFF	TGTGCCAGCAGTTCCCGGACCGGACCAACTGAAGCTTTCTTT
TRBV11-2	TRBJ2-5	medium-sized	.	CASSPGAGETQYF	TGTGCCAGCAGCCCGGGGGCGGGAGAGACCCAGTACTTC
TRBV18	TRBJ2-1	.	.	CASSPSWSRYNEQFF	TGTGCCAGCTCACCAAGCTGGAGCCGCTACAATGAGCAGTTCTTC